The clone carrying this T cell receptor (beta chain) was counted ten times or more. Its antigen is unidentified. One end of the junction varies from germline; a read error may be responsible. CDR1 is LNHDA and CDR2 is SQIVND in the germline V gene (reference sequence). The CDR3 sequence is 12 residues long. The data were obtained in a study of spatial heterogeneity in lung cancer. Time point reported: sample taken at primary tumor resection. Unsorted whole RNA from tumor, nontumor lung or frozen PBMC underwent sequencing. The approximately 77 donors had untreated early-stage non-small cell lung cancer. Findings and caveats of the study: Ubiquitous expanded tumor TCRs appeared in blood more at resection than follow-up.

In the library, each TCR cDNA molecule bore its own unique molecular identifier. TCRdb used MiXCR to reprocess the 5' RACE reads, holding one entry per CDR3 protein. The repertoire holds over 10,000 distinct CDR3 sequences, with less than 15% as singletons. This clonotype was obtained from a male donor with early-stage non-small cell lung cancer. The genes are TRBV19 and TRBJ1-5; 7 nucleotides line up with TRBD1. The material sequenced was PBMCs, taken at surgery. The CDR3: CASSARQGPGVF. Written as DNA, the CDR3 is TGTGCCAGTAGTGCCCGACAGGGTCCTGGAGTTTTT.